These 18 T cell receptor beta chains originate from one sample sequenced in a study of shared clonotypes between healthy human individuals. Here immunoSEQ multiplex PCR was the method, and the copy in TCRdb shows in-frame clones only, minus some. Among about 2 million clones listed, less than 95% were seen once. Positively selected for CCR7, the CD45RO-negative cells used as naive CD8 cells excluded terminally differentiated effector memory CD45RA+ cells. Material: naive CD8+ T cells sorted from blood. The receptors here all came from a man between 18 and 35 years old in good health.

The V gene is TRBV30, the J gene TRBJ2-2, with 7 bases lining up with TRBD2. This CDR3 is 19 amino acids long. Germline values: CDR1 GTSNPN, CDR2 SVGIG (reference sequence). J lost 1 base, V lost 0 bases, and 14 bases had no gene match. CDR3 protein: CAWSVSRIGLAENTGELFF. CDR3 DNA sequence: TGTGCCTGGAGTGTAAGTCGGATAGGGCTAGCGGAGAACACCGGGGAGCTGTTTTTT.

The chain recombines TRBV9 with TRBJ1-2, with D possibly matching TRBD1 (5 bases). The CDR3 runs 12 residues. CDR1 and CDR2 (germline): SGDLS, YYNGEE. Trimming took off 0 bases at V and 6 bases at J, with 6 bases between the two ends. The CDR3 is CASSVGRDGYTF. The CDR3 nucleotides read TGTGCCAGCAGCGTAGGCAGGGATGGCTACACCTTC.

The rearrangement joins TRBV29-1 to TRBJ2-7; TRBD2 agrees at 11 bases. Unmatched junction bases numbered 5, after V lost 0 bases and J lost 4 bases. Per germline, CDR1 SQVTM and CDR2 ANQGSEA. The CDR3 spans 15 residues. The chain's CDR3 is CSVEDATSGSYEQYF. The CDR3 bases are TGCAGCGTTGAAGATGCCACTAGCGGGAGTTACGAGCAGTACTTC.

Of note for this clone: The same CDR3 also results from other DNA sequences found in this sample. The J gene is TRBJ2-7, the V gene TRBV7-9, with unresolved D. The CDR3 runs 13 residues. Trimming stripped 6 bases from V and 1 base from J, with 10 bases between. Looked up from germline, CDR1 is SEHNR and CDR2 is FQNEAQ (reference sequence). The CDR3 protein is CASRSDGSYEQYF. In DNA, the CDR3 is TGTGCCAGCAGATCGGATGGGTCCTACGAGCAGTACTTC.

The CDR3 region is CASSGDLIGQNTEAFF. Written as DNA, the CDR3 is TGTGCCAGCAGTGGGGACTTAATCGGGCAGAACACTGAAGCTTTCTTT. The J gene is TRBJ1-1, the V gene TRBV6-1; TRBD1 is a possible D gene (5 bases). The CDR3 is made up of 16 amino acids. V gave up 4 bases and J gave up 1 base, with 16 bases separating them. CDR1 is MNHNS and CDR2 is SASEGT in the germline V gene.

The rearrangement joins TRBV7-9 to TRBJ2-5; TRBD2 agrees at 12 bases. J lost 5 bases, V lost 5 bases, and 12 bases had no gene match. CDR1 and CDR2 (germline): SEHNR, FQNEAQ (reference sequence). CDR3 length equals 17 residues. The CDR3 DNA follows: TGTGCCAGCAGCCCACTCGGGACTAGCGGGTCGGGGGAGACCCAGTACTTC. This codes for CASSPLGTSGSGETQYF. Supplemented by reference TRBV7-9 and TRBJ2-5, the full variable domain reads DTGVSQNPRHKITKRGQNVTFRCDPISEHNRLYWYRQTLGQGPEFLTYFQNEAQLEKSRLLSDRFSAERPKGSFSTLEIQRTEQGDSAMYLCASSPLGTSGSGETQYFGPGTRLLVL.

Turning to this clone: This specimen includes other DNA sequences encoding the same CDR3. The CDR3 nucleotides read TGTGCCACCAGTAGGACTAGCGGGGGCCAAGAGACCCAGTACTTC. This codes for CATSRTSGGQETQYF. This chain joins TRBV15 and TRBJ2-5; 13 bases fit TRBD2. There are 15 residues in the CDR3. V shed 6 bases, J shed 1 base, and the junction held 2 bases outside the gene matches. CDR1 LNHNV and CDR2 YYDKDF come from the germline V gene (reference sequence).

This chain uses TRBV28 with TRBJ1-4; 7 bases are a match to TRBD1. Germline loops: CDR1 MDHEN, CDR2 SYDVKM. After removal of 1 base from V and 3 bases from J, the junction contained 2 bases not matched to a gene. There are 15 residues in the CDR3. The CDR3 coding sequence is TGTGCCAGCAGTTTATTAGGACAGGCTAATGAAAAACTGTTTTTT. Translating it yields CASSLLGQANEKLFF.

J is TRBJ2-3 and V is TRBV5-6; D not resolved. The CDR3 consists of 15 residues. Germline values: CDR1 SGHDT, CDR2 YYEEEE. Between the trimmed V and J ends, which lost 0 bases and 5 bases, there was a span of 13 bases. The CDR3 DNA reads TGTGCCAGCAGCTTGGTGCCTTCCTCAGGAGATACGCAGTATTTT. Its protein is CASSLVPSSGDTQYF.

For the CDR3, the DNA is TGTGCCAGCAGCTTACGTACCCGCGGAAGACAGGGCTCTGGGGCCAACGTCCTGACTTTC. Translated: CASSLRTRGRQGSGANVLTF. The chain couples TRBV7-8 to TRBJ2-6, with TRBD1 matching over 7 bases. The germline V gene has CDR1 SGHVS and CDR2 FQNEAQ. J lost 0 bases, V lost 2 bases, and 13 bases had no gene match. There are 20 residues in the CDR3.

This chain joins TRBV28 and TRBJ1-1; D not certain. V lost 6 bases, J lost 8 bases, and 16 bases lay in between. Germline assignment: CDR1 MDHEN and CDR2 SYDVKM. The CDR3 has 13 amino acids. The CDR3 region has the DNA TGTGCCAGCAGCTTGACTAGGTCGAGCGAAGCTTTCTTT. This codes for CASSLTRSSEAFF. The full variable domain, rest sourced from reference TRBV28 and TRBJ1-1, is DVKVTQSSRYLVKRTGEKVFLECVQDMDHENMFWYRQDPGLGLRLIYFSYDVKMKEKGDIPEGYSVSREKKERFSLILESASTNQTSMYLCASSLTRSSEAFFGQGTRLTVV.

The rearrangement uses TRBV19 and TRBJ1-2; D perhaps matches TRBD1 (5 bases). V was shortened by 3 bases and J by 4 bases, with 15 bases between the two germline ends. CDR1 LNHDA and CDR2 SQIVND come from the germline V gene (reference sequence). The CDR3 has 15 amino acids. The CDR3 loop is CASSIEGADVYGYTF. CDR3 bases: TGTGCCAGTAGTATTGAAGGGGCGGATGTCTATGGCTACACCTTC. The full variable domain, with the rest looked up from reference TRBV19 and TRBJ1-2, is DGGITQSPKYLFRKEGQNVTLSCEQNLNHDAMYWYRQDPGQGLRLIYYSQIVNDFQKGDIAEGYSVSREKKESFPLTVTSAQKNPTAFYLCASSIEGADVYGYTFGSGTRLTVV.

With respect to this clone: This CDR3 is also generated by other DNA sequences in the sample. The V call is TRBV4-1, the J call TRBJ1-1; D remains ambiguous. Germline V CDR1 and CDR2: MGHRA, YSYEKL. Trimming shortened V by 4 bases and J by 0 bases, and 9 bases separated the two germline ends. The CDR3 extends over 14 amino acids. CDR3 loop: CASSPSSLNTEAFF. The DNA for the CDR3 is TGCGCCAGCAGCCCTTCGAGTCTGAACACTGAAGCTTTCTTT.

Note on this clone: Other DNA sequences in this specimen translate into the identical CDR3. The genes are TRBV7-2 and TRBJ2-7; the match to TRBD2 covers 10 bases. This CDR3 comprises 17 residues. V lost 1 base, J lost 0 bases, and 6 bases stayed unmatched. The germline CDR1 and CDR2 sequences are SGHTA and FQGNSA. For the CDR3, the DNA is TGTGCCAGCAGCTTAGAGGCTAGCGGGAGTTTCTCCTACGAGCAGTACTTC. Its translation is CASSLEASGSFSYEQYF.

With respect to this clone: The sample carries other DNA sequences with the same CDR3. J is TRBJ1-1 and V is TRBV27; no clear D. The germline gives CDR1 MNHEY, CDR2 SMNVEV (reference sequence). V was clipped by 3 bases and J by 1 base, with 6 bases between them. The CDR3 has 13 amino acids. The CDR3 DNA reads TGTGCCAGCAGTTTTGGCAAGAACACTGAAGCTTTCTTT. Its translation: CASSFGKNTEAFF.

The chain joins TRBV27 to TRBJ2-7; 10 bases fit TRBD2. The CDR3 totals 15 residues. J was trimmed by 5 bases and V by 3 bases; bases with no gene match: 7. CDR1 is MNHEY, CDR2 SMNVEV, per germline (reference sequence). The DNA of the CDR3 is TGTGCCAGCAGTTTTGGTAGCGGGGGGAAAAACGAGCAGTACTTC. This translates into CASSFGSGGKNEQYF.

The chain carries TRBV14 and TRBJ2-7; possibly TRBD1 or TRBD2 for D (5 bases each). V shed 1 base and J shed 2 bases, with 12 bases lying between them. The CDR3 contains 15 residues. Germline assignment: CDR1 SGHDN and CDR2 FVKESK. The CDR3 reads CASSQGPGAAYEQYF. The CDR3 DNA is TGTGCCAGCAGCCAAGGCCCCGGGGCCGCCTACGAGCAGTACTTC.

The chain has TRBV7-9 and TRBJ2-5, with D possibly matching TRBD1 (5 bases). V was trimmed by 4 bases and J by 1 base, leaving 16 bases between them. Germline assignment: CDR1 SEHNR and CDR2 FQNEAQ (reference sequence). This CDR3 region has 16 residues. CDR3 in amino acids: CASSSLDRGRQETQYF. CDR3 coding DNA: TGTGCCAGCAGCTCCCTGGATAGGGGCCGCCAAGAGACCCAGTACTTC.